This section outlines one TCR beta chain sequence together with its context. The target antigen is unknown. The data stem from a study of shared clonotypes between healthy human individuals. CDR1 SGHAT and CDR2 FQNNGV come from the germline V gene. CDR3 size: 17 residues. V lost 5 bases and J 4 bases, leaving 21 bases between the germline ends. The study, taken as a whole, reports: As a rule, naive subsets had a larger estimated richness than memory subsets. The four-donor shared clonotypes exceeded non-shared clonotypes in generation probability, with non-shared ones scoring lower.

CD4+ cell separation produced CD45RA+ naive and CD45RA-negative memory subsets. Measured with immunoSEQ multiplex PCR; TCRdb has only the in-frame clones, and not every one. The table includes more than 850,000 clones, 70% to 80% detected once. The chain carries TRBV11-2 and TRBJ2-1, with D perhaps matching TRBD2 (6 bases). The source of this sequence is a man younger than 35 in good health. Some clones in this sample may be carry-over from other donors' samples. The sample taken for sequencing was memory CD4+ T cells from PBMCs. The subset was: CD45RA-negative fraction. CDR3 sequence: CASSLVWKAGRYNEQFF. The CDR3 DNA is TGTGCCAGCAGCCTTGTTTGGAAGGCGGGGCGTTACAATGAGCAGTTCTTC.